This TCR beta chain derives from a study of T cell clonality in common variable immunodeficiency. Study findings and constraints: Fewer TCRbeta clones were shared among CVID subjects than controls. CVID patient heterogeneity limited repertoire-clinical complication correlations.

In its sample, this clone was seen many times. Its antigen is unidentified. Coverage ceases 3 residues before the CDR3 finishes, and the germline J gene fills in the end. The CDR3 loop spans 14 amino acids. Losses at the gene ends were 1 base for V and 5 bases for J; bases not matched to a gene: 4. Germline V gene lookup returns CDR1 SGHVS and CDR2 FNYEAQ. Sequencing input was equivalent genomic DNA from CVID and controls. Assay used: immunoSEQ multiplex PCR; TCRdb lists only in-frame clones, some missing. The record shows 25,000 to 40,000 clones for this sample, with no singletons present. This clonotype originated in a person aged 18-69 years in good health. This chain links TRBV7-6 with TRBJ2-5; the match to TRBD1 covers 7 bases. Sequencing was done on a sample of peripheral blood mononuclear cells. This chain's CDR3 is CASSLGDRAETQYF. The sequenced CDR3 bases are TGTGCCAGCAGCTTAGGAGACAGGGCGGAGACC.